One T cell receptor beta chain is described in this entry. As yet, its antigen is unknown. Unique molecular identifiers were incorporated during preparation of the TCRbeta library. Using its own MiXCR run on the PCR reads, TCRdb lists one record per CDR3 protein. The sample contains around 600,000 distinct CDR3 sequences, under 25% of which appear only once. The record originates from a study of T-cell reconstitution after alpha-beta-depleted transplantation in children. The study, taken as a whole, reports: T cells produced anew were the main source of T-cell counts and diversity one year after transplant. Elevated TCRbeta diversity at day 60 was traced, in some patients, to surviving recipient T cells and thymic progenitors. Expanded graft clones, several hundred of them, were reportedly the source of alpha-beta T cells about two months after transplant.

This CDR3 comprises 15 residues. V gave up 6 bases and J gave up 7 bases; unmatched junction bases: 11. The germline V gene encodes CDR1 MDHEN and CDR2 SYDVKM. This specimen consisted of PBMCs, mostly from graft donor cells, obtained 360 days after TCRalphabeta/CD19-depleted stem cell transplant. The sequence was obtained from a boy under two years old who had a stem cell transplant for acute myeloid leukemia, so the T cells may come from the graft donor. The gene calls are TRBV28 and TRBJ2-3; 9 positions match TRBD2. CDR3 region: CASRGLAGGLNTQYF. The CDR3 DNA sequence: TGTGCCAGCAGGGGACTGGCGGGGGGGCTAAATACGCAGTATTTT. The whole variable domain, filled in from reference TRBV28 and TRBJ2-3, reads DVKVTQSSRYLVKRTGEKVFLECVQDMDHENMFWYRQDPGLGLRLIYFSYDVKMKEKGDIPEGYSVSREKKERFSLILESASTNQTSMYLCASRGLAGGLNTQYFGPGTRLTVL.